The entry below describes one TCR beta chain. This sample is drawn from a study of cytomegalovirus exposure and HLA in healthy donors. Trimming took off 4 bases at V and 15 bases at J, with 22 bases between the two ends. The CDR3 consists of 14 residues. Germline V CDR1 and CDR2: MDHEN, SYDVKM. Amplification used 60 Vbeta primers and 13 Jbeta primers. Data came from immunoSEQ multiplex PCR; TCRdb stores just in-frame clones and leaves some out. The sample records roughly 70,000 clones, just under 75% being singletons. The origin of this receptor is a human donor in good health. V usage is TRBV28 and J usage is TRBJ2-1, with TRBD2 as a possible D gene (6 bases). Material: PBMCs. The CDR3 region is CASSSGTPRPDGFF. The CDR3 DNA reads as TGTGCCAGCAGTTCCGGGACTCCACGCCCAGATGGGTTCTTC.